The present T cell receptor (beta chain) was sequenced within a study of molecular identifiers for immune sequencing clone quantification. Study summary: Replicates involved a five-way split of RNA from around 20,000 or 100,000 naive CD8 cells, with sequencing of four. Study-wide results and caveats: Clonotypes surpassing 20 RNA copies contained over 97% of effector molecules, versus under 1% in naive cells. Highly expanded clone sizes could be underestimated by identical TCR molecules that share a barcode.

One entry per CDR3 protein, called by TCRdb with MiXCR from the PCR reads. The sample has under 100,000 distinct CDR3 sequences; 20% to 30% are singletons. A note on this clonotype: Antigen: not known. An end of the junction does not agree with germline; a read error may underlie this.

This CDR3 region has 14 residues. CDR1 is MNHEY, CDR2 SMNVEV, per germline (reference sequence). The material sequenced was naive CD8+ T cells from blood, with Jurkat cell RNA spiked in. Subset defined: FACS-sorted CD8+CD4-CCR7+CD45RA+ naive T cells. This clonotype was sampled from a human donor in good health. Some libraries in this study had Jurkat cell RNA spiked in. The chain joins TRBV27 to TRBJ2-3, with D maybe TRBD1 (6 bases). The CDR3 sequence is CASSHTGRTNTQYF. CDR3 nucleotides: TGTGCCAGCAGTCACACAGGGCGCACAAATACGCAGTATTTT.